This T cell receptor beta chain derives from a study of cytomegalovirus exposure and HLA in healthy donors. V shed 6 bases, J shed 7 bases, and the junction held 8 bases outside the gene matches. The germline CDR1 and CDR2 sequences are GTSNPN and SVGIG (reference sequence). The CDR3 runs 14 residues. Findings and limits, study-wide: Earlier analysis yielded a pattern in which most TCR beta V segments were productive about 87% or about 30% of the time. Donors belonging to an Asian-associated ancestry cluster reportedly showed fewer N-insertions in productive TCRs than the approximately 690-donor mean, according to what a later analysis found.

Worth noting for this clone: Its antigen is still unknown.

The study ran its PCR with 60 Vbeta and 13 Jbeta primers. The assay was immunoSEQ multiplex PCR, and TCRdb's table has in-frame clones only and misses some. The table includes 200,000 to 250,000 clones, 60% to 85% detected once. The chain has TRBV30 and TRBJ2-1; 11 bases map to TRBD2. The receptor's source is a man between 40 and 49 years old in good health and CMV-seronegative. Sequencing was carried out using PBMCs. The CDR3 sequence is CACTLAGGLNEQFF. The CDR3 DNA reads as TGTGCCTGCACTTTAGCGGGAGGGCTAAATGAGCAGTTCTTC.